The 12 T cell receptor beta chains in this list originate from one sample, sequenced in a study of blood T cell repertoires in COVID-19. Produced via immunoSEQ multiplex PCR; TCRdb's table is partial and in-frame only. The sample consists of 200,000 to 300,000 clones, about 88% of them appearing once. Sequencing was done on a sample of peripheral blood. The source is a man in his 60s who had recovered from COVID-19.

This sequence joins TRBV7-3 and TRBJ2-2, with 9 bases matching TRBD2. Germline CDR1 is SGHTA and CDR2 is FQGTGA. V gave up 5 bases and J gave up 4 bases; unmatched junction bases: 8. The length of the CDR3 is 16 residues. CDR3 in amino acids: CASSPIAGATTGELFF. The CDR3, as DNA: TGTGCCAGCAGCCCAATAGCGGGGGCGACCACCGGGGAGCTGTTTTTT. The complete variable domain, with remaining parts taken from reference TRBV7-3 and TRBJ2-2, reads GAGVSQTPSNKVTEKGKYVELRCDPISGHTALYWYRQSLGQGPEFLIYFQGTGAADDSGLPNDRFFAVRPEGSVSTLKIQRTERGDSAVYLCASSPIAGATTGELFFGEGSRLTVL.

This chain joins TRBV19 and TRBJ1-5; D possibly corresponds to TRBD1 (5 bases). Germline CDR1 is LNHDA and CDR2 is SQIVND (reference sequence). CDR3 length equals 15 residues. V was trimmed by 1 base and J by 7 bases, leaving 14 bases between them. The CDR3 spells CASSIGTREGQPQHF. The CDR3, as DNA: TGTGCCAGTAGTATAGGAACGCGGGAGGGGCAGCCCCAGCATTTT.

This rearrangement joins TRBV6-2 or TRBV6-3 to TRBJ2-1; D perhaps matches TRBD1 (6 bases). This CDR3 has 15 residues. Germline lookup yields CDR1 MNHEY and CDR2 SVGEGT. Trimming left V 6 bases short and J 4 bases short, with 16 bases between. DNA of the CDR3: TGTGCCAGCAGCCCTCCGACAGGCATTTACAATGAGCAGTTCTTC. Protein sequence: CASSPPTGIYNEQFF.

The V call is TRBV4-1, the J call TRBJ2-3; maybe TRBD1 (5 bases). Trimming cost V 0 bases and J 4 bases, with 8 bases left between them. Germline CDR1 and CDR2: MGHRA and YSYEKL. The CDR3 is 14 residues long. The CDR3 DNA reads as TGCGCCAGCAGCCAAGAGTCCAGGGCAGATACGCAGTATTTT. Protein: CASSQESRADTQYF.

The chain employs TRBV18 and TRBJ2-1; tentatively, D is TRBD1 (5 bases). Germline loops: CDR1 KGHSH, CDR2 LQKENI. This CDR3 has 13 amino acids. V was shortened by 2 bases and J by 7 bases, with 9 bases between the two germline ends. For the CDR3, the DNA is TGTGCCAGCTCACCAAAGACAGTAAATGAGCAGTTCTTC. The encoded protein is CASSPKTVNEQFF.

V usage is TRBV13 and J usage is TRBJ2-1; 9 nucleotides match TRBD1. Per the germline V gene, CDR1 is PRHDT and CDR2 is FYEKMQ (reference sequence). V lost 4 bases, J lost 4 bases, and 8 bases stayed unmatched. The CDR3 contains 16 residues. The chain's CDR3 is CASSSAGTGRYNEQFF. The CDR3 region has the DNA TGTGCCAGCAGCTCCGCCGGGACAGGGCGTTACAATGAGCAGTTCTTC.

The chain couples TRBV5-1 to TRBJ2-3, with 11 positions matching TRBD2. CDR3 length: 15 residues. Germline CDR1 and CDR2: SGHRS and YFSETQ. With V trimmed by 0 bases and J by 4 bases, 1 base remained unmatched. In nucleotides, the CDR3 is TGCGCCAGCAGCTTGGGTAGCGGGGGGGCAGATACGCAGTATTTT. Translated, it gives CASSLGSGGADTQYF.

This sequence joins TRBV7-2 and TRBJ2-1; no clear D. V gave up 1 base and J gave up 3 bases, with 13 bases separating them. This CDR3 has 16 residues. From germline, CDR1 is SGHTA and CDR2 FQGNSA. The CDR3 region is CASSLVRLKDYNEQFF. The CDR3 DNA reads as TGTGCCAGCAGCTTAGTTAGACTCAAGGACTACAATGAGCAGTTCTTC.

This clone came up once. The chain employs TRBV7-2 and TRBJ2-1, with 7 bases fitting TRBD2. The CDR3 loop spans 16 amino acids. V lost 5 bases and J lost 5; bases outside the gene matches: 12. CDR1 SGHTA and CDR2 FQGNSA come from the germline V gene. DNA for the CDR3: TGTGCCAGCAGCCAAAGACTAGCCGGATGGGACAATGAGCAGTTCTTC. It yields the protein CASSQRLAGWDNEQFF. Looking up the rest from reference TRBV7-2 and TRBJ2-1 gives the full variable domain: GAGVSQSPSNKVTEKGKDVELRCDPISGHTALYWYRQSLGQGLEFLIYFQGNSAPDKSGLPSDRFSAERTGGSVSTLTIQRTQQEDSAVYLCASSQRLAGWDNEQFFGPGTRLTVL.

J is TRBJ1-2 and V is TRBV27; the match to TRBD1 covers 12 bases. Germline V gives CDR1 MNHEY, CDR2 SMNVEV (reference sequence). Trimming at V came to 6 bases and at J to 4 bases, leaving 9 bases not matched to a gene. CDR3 length: 16 amino acids. The CDR3 here is CASRQGTGGVGYGYTF. The CDR3 DNA follows: TGTGCCAGCAGACAGGGGACAGGGGGCGTGGGCTATGGCTACACCTTC.

The chain couples TRBV27 to TRBJ2-1; 7 bases map to TRBD2. The CDR3 extends over 16 amino acids. Germline V gene data show CDR1 as MNHEY and CDR2 as SMNVEV (reference sequence). J gave up 4 bases and V 7 bases, and 13 bases lay outside the gene matches. CDR3 nucleotide sequence: TGTGCCAGCAATAGGGGCCGGGGGGAATTGTACAATGAGCAGTTCTTC. Translation: CASNRGRGELYNEQFF.

The genes are TRBV28 and TRBJ2-2; perhaps TRBD2 as D (5 bases). The V end lost 5 bases, the J end lost 2 bases, and 12 bases lay between the germline ends. Germline CDR1 reads MDHEN; CDR2 reads SYDVKM. The CDR3 covers 15 residues. DNA of the CDR3: TGTGCCAGCAGTCCTCCGGCGGGCAACACCGGGGAGCTGTTTTTT. The encoded protein is CASSPPAGNTGELFF.